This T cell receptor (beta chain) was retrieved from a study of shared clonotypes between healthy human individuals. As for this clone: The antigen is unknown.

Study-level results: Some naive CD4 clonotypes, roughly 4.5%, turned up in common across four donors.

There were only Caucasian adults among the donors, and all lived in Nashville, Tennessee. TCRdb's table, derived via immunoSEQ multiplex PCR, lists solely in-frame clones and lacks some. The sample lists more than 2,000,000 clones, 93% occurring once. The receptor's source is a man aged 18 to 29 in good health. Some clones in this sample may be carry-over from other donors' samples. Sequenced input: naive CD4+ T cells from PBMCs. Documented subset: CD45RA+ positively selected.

The CDR3 DNA sequence: TGTGCCAGCCAGCGGCCCCAAGAGACCCAGTACTTC. This gives the protein CASQRPQETQYF. This rearrangement joins TRBV6-5 to TRBJ2-5, with D perhaps matching TRBD2 (5 bases). Germline lookup yields CDR1 MNHEY and CDR2 SVGAGI. CDR3 length: 12 amino acids. V lost 8 bases, J lost 1 base, and 8 bases lay in between.